The present entry profiles one T cell receptor beta chain with its context. Its antigen is not identified. This sample is drawn from a study of cytomegalovirus exposure and HLA in healthy donors. Study observations and caveats: The CMV antigen specificity of a few CMV-associated chains was confirmed through in vitro analysis. When the data were analyzed later, several of the most significant clusters appeared to be linked to common viral pathogens.

The PCR made use of 60 Vbeta and 13 Jbeta primers. Measured with immunoSEQ multiplex PCR; TCRdb has only the in-frame clones, and not every one. The specimen's table records about 48,000 clones. The CDR3 length is 15 residues. CDR1 and CDR2 (germline): MNHEY, SVGAGI. V lost 2 bases and J 2 bases, leaving 13 bases between the germline ends. The sample taken for sequencing was PBMCs. V gene TRBV6-5 combines with J gene TRBJ2-7; possibly TRBD1 for D (6 bases). This sequence was found in a male donor in good health and CMV-seropositive. The CDR3 is CASSYQDSPTYEQYF. The CDR3 DNA sequence: TGTGCCAGCAGTTACCAGGACAGCCCAACCTACGAGCAGTACTTC.